This T cell receptor beta chain was identified in a study of response to subunit inactivated influenza vaccine. Findings of the study overall: It was suggested by the authors that few new T cells are recruited by each seasonal influenza vaccination.

With regard to this clonotype: Its antigen is not known. A read error may account for a junction end that differs from germline.

TCRdb itself ran the RT-PCR reads through MiXCR, one entry per CDR3 protein. The sample lists roughly 700,000 distinct CDR3 sequences, around 16% occurring once. Germline CDR1 is SGHRS and CDR2 is YFSETQ. CDR3 length: 12 residues. Specimen: PBMCs from blood, collected 11 to 12 days after vaccination. The clonotype comes from a man aged 45 to 65 who received an inactivated influenza vaccine. The chain combines TRBV5-1 with TRBJ2-5; D assignment may be TRBD1 or TRBD2 (5 bases each). CDR3 coding DNA: TGCGCCAGCAGCTTAGGTGGGGACGAGCGAGACTTC. Translation gives CASSLGGDERDF.